One sample yielded the 9 T cell receptor beta chains listed below, sequenced in a study of response to subunit inactivated influenza vaccine. MiXCR, applied by TCRdb to the RT-PCR reads, yields one record per CDR3 protein. The sample includes over 800,000 distinct CDR3 sequences, 20% to 25% of them seen just once. The source material was PBMCs from blood, sampled approximately 5 days after vaccination. Receptors were obtained from a man aged 45-65 years who received an inactivated influenza vaccine.

This rearrangement joins TRBV20-1 to TRBJ2-1; TRBD2 matches at 11 bases. Germline values: CDR1 DFQATT, CDR2 SNEGSKA (reference sequence). V lost 6 bases, J lost 1 base, and 17 bases stayed unmatched. CDR3 length: 19 amino acids. DNA of the CDR3: TGCAGTGCAGGGATCCCGCCCGGGACTAGCGGAGCTTCCTACAATGAGCAGTTCTTC. Encoded protein: CSAGIPPGTSGASYNEQFF.

This clonotype appeared a few times. The chain joins TRBV28 to TRBJ2-4; D may be TRBD1 (5 bases). With 6 bases removed from V and 7 bases from J, the gap between germline ends came to 10 bases. This CDR3 contains 12 residues. Germline CDR1 reads MDHEN; CDR2 reads SYDVKM. The CDR3 sequence: CASRRGRNIQYF. CDR3 coding DNA: TGTGCCAGCAGAAGGGGCAGGAACATTCAGTACTTC.

The chain uses TRBV9 and TRBJ2-1; 9 bases align to TRBD2. This CDR3 spans 17 amino acids. CDR1 is SGDLS and CDR2 is YYNGEE in the germline V gene. V dropped 0 bases and J dropped 2; count of bases not matched to a gene: 6. CDR3 region: CASSVEASGIPYNEQFF. The CDR3 nucleotides read TGTGCCAGCAGCGTAGAGGCTAGCGGGATCCCCTACAATGAGCAGTTCTTC.

The V gene is TRBV6-5, the J gene TRBJ2-5; 7 bases agree with TRBD2. V was pared by 3 bases and J by 0 bases, with 1 base of the junction left unmatched. The CDR3 runs 14 residues. Germline V gives CDR1 MNHEY, CDR2 SVGAGI. The CDR3 spells CASSYGTNQETQYF. In DNA, the CDR3 is TGTGCCAGCAGTTATGGGACTAACCAAGAGACCCAGTACTTC.

This clonotype was observed a handful of times. The genes are TRBV7-8 and TRBJ2-2; weak D call: TRBD1 (5 bases). Germline CDR1 is SGHVS and CDR2 is FQNEAQ. This CDR3 region has 18 residues. V lost 5 bases and J 0 bases, leaving 19 bases between the germline ends. CDR3 in DNA: TGTGCCAGCAGCCCAAAAAGGGGAACCCCTACGAACACCGGGGAGCTGTTTTTT. It codes for CASSPKRGTPTNTGELFF.

This clonotype was seen a few times. The rearrangement joins TRBV20-1 to TRBJ2-7; D possibly matches TRBD1 or TRBD2 (6 bases each). V was clipped by 3 bases and J by 1 base, with 16 bases between them. In germline, CDR1 is DFQATT, CDR2 SNEGSKA (reference sequence). The CDR3 sequence is 15 residues long. As DNA, the CDR3 is TGCAGTGCTAGTCACTGGGGGGACAAATCCTACGAGCAGTACTTC. Protein sequence: CSASHWGDKSYEQYF.

In its sample, this clonotype was seen a few times. The chain links TRBV7-9 to TRBJ1-1; D is unclear. This CDR3 is 15 amino acids long. The germline V gene has CDR1 SEHNR and CDR2 FQNEAQ (reference sequence). Trimming shortened V by 3 bases and J by 1 base, and 12 bases separated the two germline ends. This chain's CDR3 is CASSFSSTRNTEAFF. DNA of the CDR3: TGTGCCAGCAGCTTCTCGTCGACGAGGAACACTGAAGCTTTCTTT.

This chain connects TRBV12-3 or TRBV12-4 to TRBJ2-7; 9 positions match TRBD2. Trimming cost V 8 bases and J 3 bases; bases outside gene matches: 26. The CDR3 length is 20 residues. The DNA for the CDR3 is TGTGCCAGCCGTCCCTCGCGCGGGAGGGCCGAAACTTCTCTTCTCTACGAGCAGTACTTC. This encodes CASRPSRGRAETSLLYEQYF.

The chain employs TRBV2 and TRBJ1-6; D uncertain. Trimming removed 6 bases at V and 8 bases at J, with 14 bases between. In germline, CDR1 is SNHLY, CDR2 FYNNEI. This CDR3 is built from 14 residues. In DNA, the CDR3 is TGTGCCAGCAGCCTAGAGGATTGGGATTCACCCCTCCACTTT. Translation gives CASSLEDWDSPLHF.